The present TCR beta chain was sequenced within a study of blood T cells in healthy people across ages. Study summary: About one barcoded TCR beta cDNA was captured per two T cells.

The V gene lost 1 base and the J gene lost 4 bases, with 14 bases spanning the gap. The CDR3 loop spans 15 amino acids. Per the germline V gene, CDR1 is SEHNR and CDR2 is FQNEAQ (reference sequence). Extraction yielded at least 6 micrograms of total RNA per sample. Next came a second PCR, run for roughly 6 to 11 cycles, which used a sample-barcoded 5' primer along with a J-beta primer mix. Tags on each cDNA molecule came from a template-switch adaptor with 12 random nucleotides. TCRdb independently ran MiXCR on the 5' RACE reads; one entry per CDR3 protein. The table lists 2 million or so distinct CDR3 sequences, just under 50% of them singletons. This clonotype was counted a few times.

The rearrangement links TRBV7-9 to TRBJ2-7; D remains ambiguous. The sequence came from a middle-aged woman in good health. The sample comprised blood. The DNA of the CDR3 is TGTGCCAGCAGCTTAGTGGCAGGTACTTGGTACGAGCAGTACTTC. Amino acids: CASSLVAGTWYEQYF.